This T cell receptor beta chain derives from a study of blood T cell repertoires in COVID-19. For the study at large: From T cells, B-cell-depleted T cells, or PBMCs came the material, which was cDNA or gDNA.

Trimming took 8 bases from V and 1 from J; bases not matched to a gene: 2. The CDR3 has 13 residues. Germline lookup yields CDR1 LNHDA and CDR2 SQIVND (reference sequence). In the authors' workflow: Reference gene primer amplification yielded estimated nucleated cell counts. The protocol was immunoSEQ multiplex PCR, while the TCRdb copy is restricted to in-frame clones and leaves out a portion. V and J calls and clone size are those listed in that table; D and trimming were worked out from the DNA. The table has roughly 78,000 clones, around nine tenths seen once. The chain uses TRBV19 and TRBJ2-7, with 10 bases matching TRBD1. The sequencing input was peripheral blood. The source of this sequence is a woman aged 55-70 years with acute or convalescent COVID-19. CDR3 coding DNA: TGTGCCAGTGGGACAGGGGTGTCCTACGAGCAGTACTTC. Its protein is CASGTGVSYEQYF.